A selection of T cell receptor beta chains follows, all from one sample in a study of blood T cell repertoires in COVID-19. Libraries were prepared by immunoSEQ multiplex PCR; TCRdb keeps only in-frame clonotypes and omits some of them. The table lists 55,000 to 80,000 clones, 82% of them singletons. The sequencing input was peripheral blood. The source is a human donor in a cohort sampled during active COVID-19. CDR3s leave out the opening cysteine and the closing phenylalanine or tryptophan. Size is stated for part of the rows, as once, few or many counts, or as a class when the clone is expanded.

ASSLRFPGQSYNQPQH,TRBV7-8,.,TRBJ1-5
ASSPRLAGVPVQETQY,TRBV11-2,.,TRBJ2-5
ASTDRGLEEKLF,TRBV5-4,few,TRBJ1-4
AISESAGANTGELF,TRBV10-3,.,TRBJ2-2
ASSPKSGGGADTQY,TRBV9,.,TRBJ2-3
ATLTGAAYNSPLH,TRBV6-5,.,TRBJ1-6
ASRQLGGGTDTQY,TRBV6-5,.,TRBJ2-3
ASSPRPGTGVNNEQF,TRBV18,.,TRBJ2-1
ASSPRGVRSGASTDTQY,TRBV7-8,few,TRBJ2-3
ASSFLQPAEKLF,TRBV5-6,few,TRBJ1-4
SVPGGAGELF,TRBV29-1,.,TRBJ2-2
ASSLFGGGVNEQF,TRBV5-4,.,TRBJ2-1
ASTLYVSNQPQH,TRBV28,.,TRBJ1-5
ASSPTSGGTDTQY,TRBV5-4,.,TRBJ2-3
ASSSGGQGNEKLF,TRBV7-9,.,TRBJ1-4
ASSQPTGEDEKLF,TRBV16,.,TRBJ1-4